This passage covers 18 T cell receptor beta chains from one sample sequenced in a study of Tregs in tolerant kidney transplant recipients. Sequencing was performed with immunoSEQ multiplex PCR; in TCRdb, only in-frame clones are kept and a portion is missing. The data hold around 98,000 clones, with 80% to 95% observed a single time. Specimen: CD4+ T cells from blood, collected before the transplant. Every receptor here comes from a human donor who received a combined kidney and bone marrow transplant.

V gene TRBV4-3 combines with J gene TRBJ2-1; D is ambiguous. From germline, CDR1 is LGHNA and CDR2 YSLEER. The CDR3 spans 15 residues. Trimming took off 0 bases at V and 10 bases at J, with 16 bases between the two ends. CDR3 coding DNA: TGCGCCAGCAGCCAAGATAAAACTACCGTAAGGGAGCAGTTCTTC. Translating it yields CASSQDKTTVREQFF.

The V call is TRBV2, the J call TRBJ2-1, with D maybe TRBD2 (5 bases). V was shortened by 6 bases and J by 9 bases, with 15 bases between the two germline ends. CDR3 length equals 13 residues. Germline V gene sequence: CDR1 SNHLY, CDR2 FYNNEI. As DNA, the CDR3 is TGTGCCAGCAGACCCGGGGTCAGTGGTGAGCAGTTCTTC. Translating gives CASRPGVSGEQFF.

In DNA, the CDR3 is TGTGCCAGCAGCTCAGTAGCGGGAGAGGTCGAGCAGTACTTC. This gives the protein CASSSVAGEVEQYF. The gene calls are TRBV7-2 and TRBJ2-7, with 9 bases fitting TRBD2. V lost 4 bases to trimming and J lost 6 bases; unmatched junction nucleotides: 7. There are 14 residues in the CDR3. Germline CDR1 SGHTA, CDR2 FQGNSA.

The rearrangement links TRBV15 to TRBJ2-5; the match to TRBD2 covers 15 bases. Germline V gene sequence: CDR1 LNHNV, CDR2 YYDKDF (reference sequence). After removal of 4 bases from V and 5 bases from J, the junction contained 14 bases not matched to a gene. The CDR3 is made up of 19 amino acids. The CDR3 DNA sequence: TGTGCCACCAGCAAATCCCCTGGGACTAGCGGGGGGCCCTTGGAGACCCAGTACTTC. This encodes CATSKSPGTSGGPLETQYF.

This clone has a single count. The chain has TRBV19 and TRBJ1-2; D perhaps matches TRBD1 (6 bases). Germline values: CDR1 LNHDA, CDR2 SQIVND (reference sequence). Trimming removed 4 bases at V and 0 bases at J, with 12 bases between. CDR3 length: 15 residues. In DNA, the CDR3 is TGTGCCAGTAGTAACCAGGACAGATCTAACTATGGCTACACCTTC. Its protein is CASSNQDRSNYGYTF.

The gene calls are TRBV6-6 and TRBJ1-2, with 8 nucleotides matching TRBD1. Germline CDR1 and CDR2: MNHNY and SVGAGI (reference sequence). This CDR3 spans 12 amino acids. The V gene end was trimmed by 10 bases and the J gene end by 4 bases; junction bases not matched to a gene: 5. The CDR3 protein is CATATGVYGYTF. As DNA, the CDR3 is TGTGCCACCGCGACAGGGGTCTATGGCTACACCTTC.

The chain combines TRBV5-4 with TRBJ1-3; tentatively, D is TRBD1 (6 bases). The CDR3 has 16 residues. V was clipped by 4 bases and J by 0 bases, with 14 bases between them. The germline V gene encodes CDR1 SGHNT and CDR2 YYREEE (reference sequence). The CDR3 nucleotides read TGTGCCAGCAGCGAAACGGGCAGGGGCTCTGGAAACACCATATATTTT. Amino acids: CASSETGRGSGNTIYF.

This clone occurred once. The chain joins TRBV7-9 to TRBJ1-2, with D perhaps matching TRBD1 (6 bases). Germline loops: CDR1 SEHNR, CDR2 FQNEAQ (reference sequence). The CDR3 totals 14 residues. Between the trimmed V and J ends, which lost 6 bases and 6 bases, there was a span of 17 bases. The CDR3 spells CASRPTGPSHGYTF. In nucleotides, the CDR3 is TGTGCCAGCAGACCTACAGGGCCTTCACATGGCTACACCTTC. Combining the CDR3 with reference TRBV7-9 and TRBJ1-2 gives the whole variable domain DTGVSQNPRHKITKRGQNVTFRCDPISEHNRLYWYRQTLGQGPEFLTYFQNEAQLEKSRLLSDRFSAERPKGSFSTLEIQRTEQGDSAMYLCASRPTGPSHGYTFGSGTRLTVV.

The CDR3 region is CASSQYSSGGRPTPFF. The CDR3 DNA sequence: TGTGCCAGCTCCCAATACTCATCTGGGGGGAGGCCTACTCCGTTCTTC. V gene TRBV18 combines with J gene TRBJ2-1; tentative D call: TRBD2 (6 bases). The germline V gene encodes CDR1 KGHSH and CDR2 LQKENI. This CDR3 has 16 amino acids. V lost 6 bases to trimming and J lost 15 bases, with 30 bases between them.

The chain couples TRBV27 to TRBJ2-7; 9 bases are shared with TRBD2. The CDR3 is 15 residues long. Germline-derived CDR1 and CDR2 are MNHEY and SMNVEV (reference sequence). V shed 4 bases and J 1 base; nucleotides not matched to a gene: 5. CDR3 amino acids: CASSSVAGGSYEQYF. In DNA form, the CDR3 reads TGTGCCAGCAGTTCGGTGGCGGGAGGGTCCTACGAGCAGTACTTC.

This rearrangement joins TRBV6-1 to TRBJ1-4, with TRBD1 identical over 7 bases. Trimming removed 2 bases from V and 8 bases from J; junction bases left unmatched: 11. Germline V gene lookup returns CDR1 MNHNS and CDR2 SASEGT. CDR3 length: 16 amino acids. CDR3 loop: CASSEIRTGGREKLFF. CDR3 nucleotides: TGTGCCAGCAGTGAAATCCGGACAGGAGGACGGGAAAAACTGTTTTTT.

The CDR3 DNA reads as TGTGCCAGCAGCTTCCTCGGGGGGTTCAACTATGGCTACACCTTC. Translated, it gives CASSFLGGFNYGYTF. This chain uses TRBV5-6 with TRBJ1-2; D may be TRBD1 (5 bases). The CDR3 contains 15 residues. V was pared by 2 bases and J by 2 bases, with 13 bases between. CDR1 and CDR2 (germline): SGHDT, YYEEEE.

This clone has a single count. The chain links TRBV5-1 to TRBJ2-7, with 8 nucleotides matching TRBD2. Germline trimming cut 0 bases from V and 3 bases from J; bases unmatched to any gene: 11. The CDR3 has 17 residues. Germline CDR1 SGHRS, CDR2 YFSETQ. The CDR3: CASSLAPYSGGDYEQYF. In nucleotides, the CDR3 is TGCGCCAGCAGCTTGGCCCCCTATTCGGGAGGGGACTACGAGCAGTACTTC.

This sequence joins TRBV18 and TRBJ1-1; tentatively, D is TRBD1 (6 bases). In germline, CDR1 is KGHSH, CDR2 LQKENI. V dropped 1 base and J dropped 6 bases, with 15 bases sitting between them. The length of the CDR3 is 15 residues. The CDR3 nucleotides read TGTGCCAGCTCACCACAGCTGGGGGCGCGTTCTGAAGCTTTCTTT. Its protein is CASSPQLGARSEAFF.

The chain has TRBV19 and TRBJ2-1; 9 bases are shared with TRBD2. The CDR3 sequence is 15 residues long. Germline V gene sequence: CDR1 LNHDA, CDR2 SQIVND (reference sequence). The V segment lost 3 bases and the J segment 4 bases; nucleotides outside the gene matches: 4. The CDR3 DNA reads TGTGCCAGTAGTATGAGCGGGAGGAAGTACAATGAGCAGTTCTTC. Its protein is CASSMSGRKYNEQFF.

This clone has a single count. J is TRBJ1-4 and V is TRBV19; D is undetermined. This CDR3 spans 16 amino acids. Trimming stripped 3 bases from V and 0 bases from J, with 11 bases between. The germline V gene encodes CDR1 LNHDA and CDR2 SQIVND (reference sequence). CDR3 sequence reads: CASSILREATNEKLFF. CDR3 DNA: TGTGCCAGTAGTATCCTCCGAGAAGCAACTAATGAAAAACTGTTTTTT.

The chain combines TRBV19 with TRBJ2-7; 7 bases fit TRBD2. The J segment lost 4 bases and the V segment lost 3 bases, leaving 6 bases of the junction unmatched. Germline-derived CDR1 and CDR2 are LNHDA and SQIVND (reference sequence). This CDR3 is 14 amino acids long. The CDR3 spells CASSMGGSLYEQYF. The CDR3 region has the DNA TGTGCCAGTAGTATGGGAGGGAGCCTTTACGAGCAGTACTTC.

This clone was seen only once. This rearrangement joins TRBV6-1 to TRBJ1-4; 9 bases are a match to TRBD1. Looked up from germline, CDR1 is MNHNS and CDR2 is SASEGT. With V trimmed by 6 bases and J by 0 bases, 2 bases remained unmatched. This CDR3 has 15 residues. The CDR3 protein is CASRDRGSTNEKLFF. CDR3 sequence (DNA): TGTGCCAGCAGGGACAGGGGATCAACTAATGAAAAACTGTTTTTT.